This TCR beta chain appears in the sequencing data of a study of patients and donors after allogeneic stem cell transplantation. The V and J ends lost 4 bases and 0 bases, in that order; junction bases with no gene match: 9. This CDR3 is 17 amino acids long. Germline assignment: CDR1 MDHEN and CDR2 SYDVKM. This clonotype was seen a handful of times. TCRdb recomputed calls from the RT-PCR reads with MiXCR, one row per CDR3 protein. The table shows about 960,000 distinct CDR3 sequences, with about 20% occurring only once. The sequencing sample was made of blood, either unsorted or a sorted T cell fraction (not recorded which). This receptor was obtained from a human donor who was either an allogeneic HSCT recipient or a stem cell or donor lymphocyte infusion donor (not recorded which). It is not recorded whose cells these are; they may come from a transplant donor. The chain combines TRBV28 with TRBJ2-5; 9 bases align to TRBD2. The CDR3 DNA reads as TGTGCCAGCAGTTCCCCTCGTAGCGGGGGATACCAAGAGACCCAGTACTTC. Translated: CASSSPRSGGYQETQYF.